Included here is one T cell receptor beta chain sequence, with context. The germline V gene has CDR1 SGHVS and CDR2 FQNEAQ. Trimming took 8 bases from V and 0 from J, leaving 12 bases between them. The CDR3 is 14 amino acids. The sample belongs to a study of control samples from healthy donors and cancer patients. Some clones are missing from TCRdb's copy, which holds only in-frame ones; the method was immunoSEQ multiplex PCR. The profile shows about 49,000 clones, roughly 92% of them singletons. This chain uses TRBV7-8 with TRBJ2-3; D could derive from TRBD1 or TRBD2 (6 bases each). This sequence originates from a man aged 25 to 45 with colorectal cancer. The sequenced sample was PBMCs. This chain's CDR3 is CASGTGASTDTQYF. The CDR3 DNA reads TGTGCCAGCGGTACGGGGGCTAGCACAGATACGCAGTATTTT.